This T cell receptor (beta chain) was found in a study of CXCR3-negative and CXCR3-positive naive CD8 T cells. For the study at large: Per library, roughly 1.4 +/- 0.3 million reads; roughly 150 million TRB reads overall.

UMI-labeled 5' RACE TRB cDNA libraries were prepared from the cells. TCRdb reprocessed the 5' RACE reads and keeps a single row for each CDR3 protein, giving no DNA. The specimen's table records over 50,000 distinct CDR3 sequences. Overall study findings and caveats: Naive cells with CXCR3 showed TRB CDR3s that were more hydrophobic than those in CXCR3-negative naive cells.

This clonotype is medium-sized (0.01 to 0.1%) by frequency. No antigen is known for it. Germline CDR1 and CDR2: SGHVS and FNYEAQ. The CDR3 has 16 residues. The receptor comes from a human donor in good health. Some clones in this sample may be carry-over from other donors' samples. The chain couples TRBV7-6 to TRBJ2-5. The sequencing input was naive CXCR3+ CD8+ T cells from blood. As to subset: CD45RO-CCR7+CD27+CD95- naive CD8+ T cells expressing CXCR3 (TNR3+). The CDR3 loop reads CASSLHPLGLKETQYF.